This T cell receptor beta chain originates from a study of blood T cell repertoires in COVID-19. Study-level background: The study drew acute and convalescent COVID-19 samples from the United States, Italy and Spain. Sources were T cells, B-cell-depleted T cells, or PBMCs; the material itself was cDNA or gDNA.

The V gene's germline CDR1 is SNHLY and CDR2 FYNNEI. The CDR3 contains 12 residues. V was trimmed by 4 bases and J by 14 bases, leaving 15 bases between them. The sample holds one count of this clone. Authors' analysis steps: Amplification of reference gene primers provided the estimated nucleated cell counts. This table comes from immunoSEQ multiplex PCR, and its TCRdb copy is limited to in-frame clones, with some not included. V and J calls and clone size are as listed in that table; D and trimming were resolved from the DNA. The sample includes 350,000 to 400,000 clones, 70% to 90% of them seen just once.

The clonotype originates from a woman in her sixties with COVID-19, enrolled during active disease. Material for sequencing was peripheral blood. This rearrangement joins TRBV2 to TRBJ1-3; D is uncertain. CDR3 DNA sequence: TGTGCCAGCAGTGTGGAGGGTGGTCGCGTATATTTT. It is translated as CASSVEGGRVYF.